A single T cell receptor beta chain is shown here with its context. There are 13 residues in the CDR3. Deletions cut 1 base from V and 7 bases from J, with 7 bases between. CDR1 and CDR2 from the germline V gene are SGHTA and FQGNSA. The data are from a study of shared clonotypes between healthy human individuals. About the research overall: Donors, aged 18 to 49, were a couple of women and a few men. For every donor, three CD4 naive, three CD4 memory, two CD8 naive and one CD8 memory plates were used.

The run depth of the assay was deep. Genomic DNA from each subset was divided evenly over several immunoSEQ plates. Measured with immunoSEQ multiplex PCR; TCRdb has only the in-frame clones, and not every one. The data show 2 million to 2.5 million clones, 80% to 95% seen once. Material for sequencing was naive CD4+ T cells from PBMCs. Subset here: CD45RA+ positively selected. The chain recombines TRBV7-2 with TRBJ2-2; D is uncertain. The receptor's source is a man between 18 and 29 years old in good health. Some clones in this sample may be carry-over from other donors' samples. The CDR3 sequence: CASSLEPGGELFF. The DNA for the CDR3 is TGTGCCAGCAGCTTAGAGCCGGGCGGGGAGCTGTTTTTT.